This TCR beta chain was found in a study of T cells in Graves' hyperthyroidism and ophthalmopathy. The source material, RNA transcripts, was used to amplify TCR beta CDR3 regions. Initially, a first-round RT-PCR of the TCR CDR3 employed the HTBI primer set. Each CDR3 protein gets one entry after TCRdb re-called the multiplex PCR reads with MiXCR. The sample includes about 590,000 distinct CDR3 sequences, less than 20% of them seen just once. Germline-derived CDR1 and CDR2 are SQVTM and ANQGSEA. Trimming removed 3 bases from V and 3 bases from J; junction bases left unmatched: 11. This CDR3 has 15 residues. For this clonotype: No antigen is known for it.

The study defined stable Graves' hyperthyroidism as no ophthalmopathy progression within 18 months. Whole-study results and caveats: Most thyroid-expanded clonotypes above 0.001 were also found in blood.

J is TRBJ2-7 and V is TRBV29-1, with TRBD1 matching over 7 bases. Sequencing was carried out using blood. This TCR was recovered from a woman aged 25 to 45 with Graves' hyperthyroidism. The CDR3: CSVENTGAPHYEQYF. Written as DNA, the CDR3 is TGCAGCGTTGAGAACACAGGGGCCCCGCACTACGAGCAGTACTTC.